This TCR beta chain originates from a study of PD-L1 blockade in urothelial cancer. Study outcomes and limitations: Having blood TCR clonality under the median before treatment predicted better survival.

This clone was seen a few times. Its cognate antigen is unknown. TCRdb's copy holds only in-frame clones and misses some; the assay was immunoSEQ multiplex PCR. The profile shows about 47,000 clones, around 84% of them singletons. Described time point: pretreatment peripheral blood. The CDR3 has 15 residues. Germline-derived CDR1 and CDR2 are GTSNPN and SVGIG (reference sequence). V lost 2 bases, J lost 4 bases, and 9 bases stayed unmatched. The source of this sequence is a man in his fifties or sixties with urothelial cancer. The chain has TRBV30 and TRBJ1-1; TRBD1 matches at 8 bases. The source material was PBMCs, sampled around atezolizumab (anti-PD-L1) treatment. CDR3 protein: CAWSNAGTGITEAFF. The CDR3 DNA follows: TGTGCCTGGAGTAATGCCGGGACAGGAATCACTGAAGCTTTCTTT.